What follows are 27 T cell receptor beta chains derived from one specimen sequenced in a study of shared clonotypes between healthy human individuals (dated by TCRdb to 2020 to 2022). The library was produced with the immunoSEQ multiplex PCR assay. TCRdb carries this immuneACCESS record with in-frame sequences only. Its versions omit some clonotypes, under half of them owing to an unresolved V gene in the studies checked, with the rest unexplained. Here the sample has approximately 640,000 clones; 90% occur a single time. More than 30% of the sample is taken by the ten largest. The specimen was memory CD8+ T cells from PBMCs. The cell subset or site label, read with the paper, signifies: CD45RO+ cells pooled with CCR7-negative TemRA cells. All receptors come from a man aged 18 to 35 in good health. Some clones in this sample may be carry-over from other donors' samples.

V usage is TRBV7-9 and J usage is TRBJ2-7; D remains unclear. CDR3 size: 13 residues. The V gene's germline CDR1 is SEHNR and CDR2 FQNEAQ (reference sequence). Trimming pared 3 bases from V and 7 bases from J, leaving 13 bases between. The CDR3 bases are TGTGCCAGCAGCTTGCTTTTAGACGTGGAGCAGTACTTC. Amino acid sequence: CASSLLLDVEQYF.

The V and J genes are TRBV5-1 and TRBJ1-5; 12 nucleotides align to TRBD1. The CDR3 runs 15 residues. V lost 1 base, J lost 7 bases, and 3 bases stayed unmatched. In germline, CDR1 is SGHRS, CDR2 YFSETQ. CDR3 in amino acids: CASSLLGQGAQPQHF. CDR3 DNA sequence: TGCGCCAGCAGCTTGCTGGGACAGGGGGCCCAGCCCCAGCATTTT.

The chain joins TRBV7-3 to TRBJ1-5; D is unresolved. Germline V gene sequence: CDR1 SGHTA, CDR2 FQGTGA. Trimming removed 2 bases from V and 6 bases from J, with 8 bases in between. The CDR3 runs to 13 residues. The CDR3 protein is CASSLGWGQPQHF. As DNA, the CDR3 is TGTGCCAGCAGCTTAGGCTGGGGTCAGCCCCAGCATTTT. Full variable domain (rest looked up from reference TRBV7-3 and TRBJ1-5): GAGVSQTPSNKVTEKGKYVELRCDPISGHTALYWYRQSLGQGPEFLIYFQGTGAADDSGLPNDRFFAVRPEGSVSTLKIQRTERGDSAVYLCASSLGWGQPQHFGDGTRLSIL.

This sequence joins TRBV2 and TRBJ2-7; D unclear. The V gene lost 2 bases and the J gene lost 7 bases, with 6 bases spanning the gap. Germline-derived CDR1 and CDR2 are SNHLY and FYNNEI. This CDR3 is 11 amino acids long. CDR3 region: CASSELREQYF. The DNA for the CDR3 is TGTGCCAGCAGTGAACTGAGGGAGCAGTACTTC.

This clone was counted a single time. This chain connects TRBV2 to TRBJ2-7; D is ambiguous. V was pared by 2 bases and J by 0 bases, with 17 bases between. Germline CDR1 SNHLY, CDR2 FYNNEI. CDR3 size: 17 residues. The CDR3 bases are TGTGCCAGCAGTGAATTATTGGACCCCGTAAGCTCCTACGAGCAGTACTTC. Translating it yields CASSELLDPVSSYEQYF.

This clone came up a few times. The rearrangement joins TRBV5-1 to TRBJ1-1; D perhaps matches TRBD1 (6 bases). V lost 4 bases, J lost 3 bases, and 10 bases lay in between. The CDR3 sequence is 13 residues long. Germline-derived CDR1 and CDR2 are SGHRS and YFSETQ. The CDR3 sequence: CASSQTGYTEAFF. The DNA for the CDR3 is TGCGCCAGCAGCCAGACAGGCTACACTGAAGCTTTCTTT.

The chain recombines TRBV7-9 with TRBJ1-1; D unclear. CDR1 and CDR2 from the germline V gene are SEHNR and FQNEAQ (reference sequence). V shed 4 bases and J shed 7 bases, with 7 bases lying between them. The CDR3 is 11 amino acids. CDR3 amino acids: CASSSPDEAFF. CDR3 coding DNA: TGTGCCAGCAGCTCTCCAGATGAAGCTTTCTTT.

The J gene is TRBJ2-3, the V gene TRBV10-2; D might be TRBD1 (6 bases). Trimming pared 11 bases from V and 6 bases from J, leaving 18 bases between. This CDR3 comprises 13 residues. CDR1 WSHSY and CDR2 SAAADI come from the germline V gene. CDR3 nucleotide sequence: TGCGCCGGACTGGACAGACAAACTGATACGCAGTATTTT. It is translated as CAGLDRQTDTQYF.

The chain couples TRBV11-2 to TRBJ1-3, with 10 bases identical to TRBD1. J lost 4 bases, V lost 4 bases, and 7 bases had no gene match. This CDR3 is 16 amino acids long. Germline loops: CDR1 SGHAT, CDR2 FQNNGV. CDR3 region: CASSSRQGAEGNTIYF. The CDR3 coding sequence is TGTGCCAGCAGCTCACGACAGGGGGCTGAGGGAAACACCATATATTTT.

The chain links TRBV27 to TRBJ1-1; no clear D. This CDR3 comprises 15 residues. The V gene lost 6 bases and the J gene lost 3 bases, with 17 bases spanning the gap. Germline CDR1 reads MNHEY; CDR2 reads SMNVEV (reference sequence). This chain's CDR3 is CASRETQGLHTEAFF. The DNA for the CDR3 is TGTGCCAGCAGGGAGACCCAAGGACTGCACACTGAAGCTTTCTTT.

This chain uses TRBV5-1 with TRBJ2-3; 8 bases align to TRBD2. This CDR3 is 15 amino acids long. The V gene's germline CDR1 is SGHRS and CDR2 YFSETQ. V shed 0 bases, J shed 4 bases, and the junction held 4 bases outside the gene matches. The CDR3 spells CASSLVSGGSDTQYF. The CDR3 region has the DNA TGCGCCAGCAGCTTGGTTTCGGGAGGGTCAGATACGCAGTATTTT.

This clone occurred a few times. The DNA for the CDR3 is TGTGCCAGCAGCCCAGGGACAGGGGGCTTGGGTCAGCCCCAGCATTTT. The encoded protein is CASSPGTGGLGQPQHF. V gene TRBV7-8 combines with J gene TRBJ1-5; TRBD1 matches 12 bases. This CDR3 comprises 16 residues. Germline assignment: CDR1 SGHVS and CDR2 FQNEAQ. The J segment lost 6 bases and the V segment lost 5 bases, leaving 8 bases of the junction unmatched.

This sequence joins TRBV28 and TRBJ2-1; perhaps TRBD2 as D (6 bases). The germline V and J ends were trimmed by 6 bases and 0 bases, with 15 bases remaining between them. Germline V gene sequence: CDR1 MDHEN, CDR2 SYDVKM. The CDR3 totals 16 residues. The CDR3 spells CASSTLAKSSYNEQFF. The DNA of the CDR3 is TGTGCCAGCAGCACACTAGCAAAAAGCTCCTACAATGAGCAGTTCTTC. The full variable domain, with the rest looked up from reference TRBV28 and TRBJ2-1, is DVKVTQSSRYLVKRTGEKVFLECVQDMDHENMFWYRQDPGLGLRLIYFSYDVKMKEKGDIPEGYSVSREKKERFSLILESASTNQTSMYLCASSTLAKSSYNEQFFGPGTRLTVL.

Here the CDR3 reads CASSLGLFVAGAGNEQFF. CDR3 DNA: TGTGCCAGCAGCTTAGGATTATTTGTAGCGGGAGCGGGCAATGAGCAGTTCTTC. The chain employs TRBV11-2 and TRBJ2-1; 9 positions agree with TRBD2. Germline values: CDR1 SGHAT, CDR2 FQNNGV. Unmatched junction bases numbered 13, after V lost 1 base and J lost 6 bases. The CDR3 runs to 18 residues. Full variable domain (outside the CDR3, taken from reference TRBV11-2 and TRBJ2-1): EAGVAQSPRYKIIEKRQSVAFWCNPISGHATLYWYQQILGQGPKLLIQFQNNGVVDDSQLPKDRFSAERLKGVDSTLKIQPAKLEDSAVYLCASSLGLFVAGAGNEQFFGPGTRLTVL.

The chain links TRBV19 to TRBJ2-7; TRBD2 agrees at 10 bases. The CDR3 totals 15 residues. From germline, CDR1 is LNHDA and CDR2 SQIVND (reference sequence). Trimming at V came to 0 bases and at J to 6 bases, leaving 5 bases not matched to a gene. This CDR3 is CASSIEPSGSFEQYF. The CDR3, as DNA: TGTGCCAGTAGTATAGAACCTAGCGGGAGCTTCGAGCAGTACTTC.

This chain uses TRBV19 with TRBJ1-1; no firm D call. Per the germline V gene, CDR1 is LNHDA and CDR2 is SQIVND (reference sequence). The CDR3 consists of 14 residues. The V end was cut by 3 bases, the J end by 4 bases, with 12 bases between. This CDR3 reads CASSIGRVVTEAFF. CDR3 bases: TGTGCCAGTAGTATCGGGCGGGTGGTCACTGAAGCTTTCTTT.

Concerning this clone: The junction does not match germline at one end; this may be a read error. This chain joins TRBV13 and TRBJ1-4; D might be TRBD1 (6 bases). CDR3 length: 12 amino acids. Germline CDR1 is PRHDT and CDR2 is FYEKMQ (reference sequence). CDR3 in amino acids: CASSGRGDRRLF. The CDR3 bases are TGTGCCAGCAGCGGACGAGGAGACAGGAGACTTTTT.

The CDR3: CASSQGASSAKNIQYF. For the CDR3, the DNA is TGTGCCAGCAGCCAAGGGGCCTCGAGTGCCAAAAACATTCAGTACTTC. This chain links TRBV14 with TRBJ2-4; D remains unclear. This CDR3 contains 16 residues. Germline CDR1 reads SGHDN; CDR2 reads FVKESK. V was pared by 1 base and J by 1 base, with 11 bases between.

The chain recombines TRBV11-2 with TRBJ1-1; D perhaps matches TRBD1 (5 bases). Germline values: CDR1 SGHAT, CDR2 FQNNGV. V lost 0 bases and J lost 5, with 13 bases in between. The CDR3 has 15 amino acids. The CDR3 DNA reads TGTGCCAGCAGCTTAGAAGTCGGGTGGGGGACTGAAGCTTTCTTT. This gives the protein CASSLEVGWGTEAFF.

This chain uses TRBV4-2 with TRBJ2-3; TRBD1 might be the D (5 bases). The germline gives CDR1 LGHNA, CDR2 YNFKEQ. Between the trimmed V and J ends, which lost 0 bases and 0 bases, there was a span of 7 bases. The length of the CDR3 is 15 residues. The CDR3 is CASSQDRASTDTQYF. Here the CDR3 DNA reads TGTGCCAGCAGCCAAGACAGGGCTAGCACAGATACGCAGTATTTT.

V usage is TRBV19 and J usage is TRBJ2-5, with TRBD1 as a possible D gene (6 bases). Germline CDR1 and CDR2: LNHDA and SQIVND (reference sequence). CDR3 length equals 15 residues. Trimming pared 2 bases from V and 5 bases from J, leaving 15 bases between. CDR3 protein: CASSISSGVGETQYF. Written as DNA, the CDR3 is TGTGCCAGTAGTATATCCTCAGGGGTTGGCGAGACCCAGTACTTC.

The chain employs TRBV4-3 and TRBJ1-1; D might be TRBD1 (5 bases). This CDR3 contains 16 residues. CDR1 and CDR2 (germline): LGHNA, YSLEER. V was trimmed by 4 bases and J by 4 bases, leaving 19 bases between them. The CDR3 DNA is TGCGCCAGCAGCCTCTCAGTAGGGGTACTGGGCACTGAAGCTTTCTTT. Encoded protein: CASSLSVGVLGTEAFF.

DNA of the CDR3: TGTGCCAGTAGTATAGGTCCAGGATGGACTGAAGCTTTCTTT. Translation: CASSIGPGWTEAFF. J is TRBJ1-1 and V is TRBV19; D is unresolved. The CDR3 loop spans 14 amino acids. Trimming removed 1 base at V and 5 bases at J, with 11 bases between. From germline, CDR1 is LNHDA and CDR2 SQIVND (reference sequence).

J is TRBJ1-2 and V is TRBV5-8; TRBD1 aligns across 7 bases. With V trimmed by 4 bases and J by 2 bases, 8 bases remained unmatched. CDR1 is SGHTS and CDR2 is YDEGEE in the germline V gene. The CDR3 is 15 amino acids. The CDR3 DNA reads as TGTGCCAGCAGCCGACCGGGACAGAAGAACTATGGCTACACCTTC. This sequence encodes CASSRPGQKNYGYTF.

The CDR3 loop is CASSLTVVPPHEQYF. The DNA for the CDR3 is TGTGCCAGCAGCTTAACGGTCGTACCCCCCCACGAGCAGTACTTC. V and J are TRBV11-1 and TRBJ2-7; D uncertain. Trimming took off 2 bases at V and 5 bases at J, with 16 bases between the two ends. This CDR3 is 15 amino acids long. CDR1 and CDR2 (germline): SGHAT, FQDESV (reference sequence).

CDR3 DNA sequence: TGTGCCAGCAGCTTAGAGGCGGGGAGGACTGAAGCTTTCTTT. Protein product: CASSLEAGRTEAFF. V is TRBV7-6 and J is TRBJ1-1; D not certain. Germline V gives CDR1 SGHVS, CDR2 FNYEAQ. There are 14 residues in the CDR3. The V and J ends lost 1 base and 5 bases respectively, with 11 bases between them.

This CDR3 is CASSDRGLAQNEQFF. The CDR3 region has the DNA TGTGCCAGCAGCGACAGGGGGCTAGCACAGAATGAGCAGTTCTTC. The rearrangement joins TRBV11-2 to TRBJ2-1, with TRBD1 matching over 10 bases. With 5 bases clipped from V and 7 bases from J, the junction kept 8 bases outside the gene matches. The germline CDR1 and CDR2 sequences are SGHAT and FQNNGV. CDR3 length: 15 amino acids.